Shown below are 8 T cell receptor beta chains from a single sample sequenced in a study of PD-1 blockade in classical Hodgkin lymphoma. Libraries were prepared by immunoSEQ multiplex PCR; TCRdb keeps only in-frame clonotypes and omits some of them. Of fewer than 40,000 clones in the sample, 80% to 90% are singletons; the top ten hold 0.2% to 0.25%. Time point specified: newly diagnosed, previously untreated cHL patient sample. Magnetic depletion of unwanted cells isolated CD4+ T cells from thawed PBMCs. Source material: CD4+ T cells from blood. The source of these receptors is a human donor with classical Hodgkin lymphoma.

The chain couples TRBV9 to TRBJ1-4; no clear D. Germline CDR1 SGDLS, CDR2 YYNGEE. This CDR3 is 12 amino acids long. Trimming shortened V by 3 bases and J by 11 bases, and 11 bases separated the two germline ends. Here the CDR3 reads CASSAMGGKLFF. The CDR3 DNA is TGTGCCAGCAGCGCTATGGGAGGGAAACTGTTTTTT.

The count of this clone is one. V gene TRBV6-1 combines with J gene TRBJ1-5; possibly TRBD1 for D (6 bases). CDR1 is MNHNS and CDR2 is SASEGT in the germline V gene. The CDR3 runs to 16 residues. V was cut by 2 bases and J by 1 base, with 12 bases left in between. The CDR3 DNA is TGTGCCAGCAGTGAACTCGGGGGACACAGCAATCAGCCCCAGCATTTT. It specifies CASSELGGHSNQPQHF.

The genes are TRBV5-4 and TRBJ1-2; perhaps TRBD1 as D (5 bases). Trimming pared 3 bases from V and 1 base from J, leaving 10 bases between. Looked up from germline, CDR1 is SGHNT and CDR2 is YYREEE (reference sequence). CDR3 length: 14 residues. The CDR3 region is CASSSLDSNYGYTF. The DNA for the CDR3 is TGTGCCAGCAGCTCTCTAGACAGTAACTATGGCTACACCTTC.

V usage is TRBV19 and J usage is TRBJ1-4, with unresolved D. The CDR3 runs to 14 residues. The germline V gene encodes CDR1 LNHDA and CDR2 SQIVND (reference sequence). Deletions cut 1 base from V and 8 bases from J, with 11 bases between. DNA for the CDR3: TGTGCCAGTAGTATAGTGGACGGCGGGGAAAAACTGTTTTTT. Translation: CASSIVDGGEKLFF.

V gene TRBV7-7 combines with J gene TRBJ2-3, with 11 bases matching TRBD2. The CDR3 length is 15 residues. The V and J ends lost 5 bases and 2 bases, in that order; junction bases with no gene match: 3. Germline V gene sequence: CDR1 SSHAT, CDR2 FNYEAQ (reference sequence). As DNA, the CDR3 is TGTGCCAGCAGCGTGGGACTAGCGGACACAGATACGCAGTATTTT. Its translation is CASSVGLADTDTQYF. The full variable domain, in which reference TRBV7-7 and TRBJ2-3 provide the parts outside the CDR3, is GAGVSQSPRYKVTKRGQDVTLRCDPISSHATLYWYQQALGQGPEFLTYFNYEAQPDKSGLPSDRFSAERPEGSISTLTIQRTEQRDSAMYRCASSVGLADTDTQYFGPGTRLTVL.

The V and J genes are TRBV29-1 and TRBJ1-2, with a weak D call TRBD1 (6 bases). The CDR3 consists of 12 residues. Germline V gives CDR1 SQVTM, CDR2 ANQGSEA. The ends were cut back, 7 bases at V and 6 bases at J, with 15 bases in the middle. CDR3 sequence reads: CSALRDIDGYTF. CDR3 nucleotide sequence: TGCAGCGCCCTTAGGGACATCGATGGCTACACCTTC.

This clone has a handful of counts. The chain uses TRBV11-2 and TRBJ1-2, with D possibly matching TRBD1 (5 bases). Germline loops: CDR1 SGHAT, CDR2 FQNNGV. This CDR3 has 13 amino acids. Trimming stripped 5 bases from V and 3 bases from J, with 10 bases between. The CDR3 is CASSPGFDYGYTF. CDR3 bases: TGTGCCAGCAGCCCAGGGTTCGACTATGGCTACACCTTC.

The V call is TRBV2, the J call TRBJ1-2, with no clear D. V was cut by 8 bases and J by 5 bases, with 12 bases left in between. The CDR3 sequence is 12 residues long. CDR1 is SNHLY, CDR2 FYNNEI, per germline. CDR3 coding DNA: TGTGCCAGCGTCGCAGGTTATTATGGCTACACCTTC. It translates to CASVAGYYGYTF.